The 32 T cell receptor beta chains reported below all come from one sample, sequenced in a study of T cells in women clearing cervical HPV infection. Clones were sequenced by immunoSEQ multiplex PCR, and TCRdb holds only the in-frame ones, with some missing. The specimen's table records over 30,000 clones. Sample: blood buffy coat. The receptors derive from a woman between 18 and 75 years old with a cervical HPV16 infection that either progressed to CIN3+ or cleared (not recorded which).

To note about this clone: The read ends 3 residues early relative to the CDR3; the germline J gene fills the gap. The chain employs TRBV18 and TRBJ1-3, with no clear D. This CDR3 has 15 amino acids. V was shortened by 2 bases and J by 4 bases, with 12 bases between the two germline ends. The germline V gene encodes CDR1 KGHSH and CDR2 LQKENI. CDR3 in amino acids: CASSPIDSLGNTIYF. Partial CDR3 DNA: TGTGCCAGCTCACCAATAGACTCTCTGGGAAACACC.

The CDR3 reads CASSQGETQGETQYF. The sequenced part of the CDR3 DNA is TGTGCCAGCAGCCAAGGCGAGACCCAGGGGGAGACC. This chain uses TRBV4-2 with TRBJ2-5, with D possibly matching TRBD1 (6 bases). The read ends 3 residues before the CDR3 terminus; that terminus is restored from the germline J gene. V was clipped by 1 base and J by 5 bases, with 14 bases between them. There are 15 residues in the CDR3. In germline, CDR1 is LGHNA, CDR2 YNFKEQ.

In regard to this clone: Read sequence stops 3 residues before the CDR3 end, and the germline J gene provides the missing end. The chain has TRBV12-5 and TRBJ2-7; the D gene is possibly TRBD1 (5 bases). The CDR3 runs 13 residues. The germline V gene encodes CDR1 LGHNT and CDR2 FRNRAP. V dropped 6 bases and J dropped 6 bases, with 15 bases sitting between them. This chain's CDR3 is CASGLDPGAEQYF. The CDR3 DNA, read in part, is TGTGCTAGTGGACTCGACCCTGGGGCCGAG.

In regard to this clone: Read sequence stops 3 residues before the CDR3 end, and the germline J gene provides the missing end. The chain joins TRBV5-1 to TRBJ2-7; the D gene is possibly TRBD2 (6 bases). Germline CDR1 is SGHRS and CDR2 is YFSETQ. This CDR3 is 18 amino acids long. Trimming pared 3 bases from V and 0 bases from J, leaving 22 bases between. This CDR3 reads CASSWSPQGGGASYEQYF. CDR3 DNA, as far as it was read: TGCGCCAGCAGCTGGAGCCCTCAAGGTGGAGGGGCCTCCTACGAG.

Turning to this clone: The read ends 3 residues early relative to the CDR3; the germline J gene fills the gap. The V call is TRBV29-1, the J call TRBJ1-1; tentative D call: TRBD1 (6 bases). Trimming removed 4 bases from V and 0 bases from J, with 9 bases in between. CDR3 length: 13 residues. The germline V gene encodes CDR1 SQVTM and CDR2 ANQGSEA. The sequenced CDR3 bases are TGCAGCGTTGGCGGACAGCTGAACACTGAA. It specifies CSVGGQLNTE. The whole CDR3 reads CSVGGQLNTEAFF.

Of note for this clone: The read stops 3 residues short of the end of the CDR3; the missing end is completed from the germline J gene. The chain combines TRBV7-9 with TRBJ1-2; TRBD1 matches 8 bases. This CDR3 region has 14 residues. Looked up from germline, CDR1 is SEHNR and CDR2 is FQNEAQ (reference sequence). Here the CDR3 reads CASSTGQGGWGYTF. The sequenced CDR3 bases are TGTGCCAGCAGCACCGGACAGGGTGGATGGGGC.

Concerning this clone itself: The CDR3 goes on 3 residues after the read ends, and that part is filled in from the germline J gene. The chain is built from TRBV19 and TRBJ2-4, with D unclear. This CDR3 spans 12 amino acids. Germline V gives CDR1 LNHDA, CDR2 SQIVND (reference sequence). The sequenced part of the CDR3 DNA is TGTGCCAGTAGTAAGGCGACGGGTGGT. This encodes CASSKATGG. The full CDR3 protein reads CASSKATGGQYF.

Concerning this clone itself: Read data end 3 residues before the CDR3 end; the end is taken from the germline J gene. V gene TRBV6-2 or TRBV6-3 combines with J gene TRBJ2-6; D unresolved. Germline CDR1 reads MNHEY; CDR2 reads SVGEGT. This CDR3 region has 14 residues. V was cut by 5 bases and J by 0 bases, with 5 bases left in between. The CDR3 here is CASSHSSGANVLTF. The part of the CDR3 DNA that was read is TGTGCCAGCAGTCACAGCTCTGGGGCCAACGTC.

Comments on this clone: From the germline J gene comes the end of the CDR3, since the read stops 3 residues before it. This chain uses TRBV7-3 with TRBJ2-3, with D perhaps TRBD1 (6 bases). The CDR3 runs 15 residues. In germline, CDR1 is SGHTA, CDR2 FQGTGA. The V end was cut by 2 bases, the J end by 3 bases, with 12 bases between. The DNA read from the CDR3 is TGTGCCAGCAGCTTACAGGGGCCGAAGACAGATACG. Encoded protein: CASSLQGPKTDT. The entire CDR3 reads CASSLQGPKTDTQYF.

As for this clone: The read is 3 residues too short to cover the CDR3 end, so that end is filled in from the germline J gene. The rearrangement uses TRBV20-1 and TRBJ1-5; D perhaps matches TRBD1 (6 bases). V gave up 4 bases and J gave up 5 bases, with 15 bases separating them. The CDR3 extends over 14 amino acids. CDR1 is DFQATT and CDR2 is SNEGSKA in the germline V gene (reference sequence). CDR3 protein: CSATRTEPDQPQHF. CDR3 bases read: TGCAGTGCTACCCGGACAGAACCAGATCAGCCC.

As to this clone: The sequence runs out 3 residues before the end of the CDR3; the remainder is reconstructed from the germline J gene. V usage is TRBV20-1 and J usage is TRBJ2-5, with 9 bases matching TRBD2. The V gene end was trimmed by 1 base and the J gene end by 4 bases; junction bases not matched to a gene: 4. This CDR3 comprises 14 residues. The germline V gene encodes CDR1 DFQATT and CDR2 SNEGSKA (reference sequence). The CDR3 DNA, read in part, is TGCAGTGCTAGAGTCCTAGCGGGGACAGAGACC. It yields the protein CSARVLAGTET. The full CDR3 protein reads CSARVLAGTETQYF.

About this clone itself: The sequenced fragment ends 3 residues before the CDR3 boundary, so the rest is inferred from the germline J gene. V gene TRBV19 combines with J gene TRBJ2-5; possibly TRBD2 for D (5 bases). This CDR3 comprises 16 residues. V was clipped by 3 bases and J by 5 bases, with 19 bases between them. Germline V gene sequence: CDR1 LNHDA, CDR2 SQIVND (reference sequence). The CDR3 reads CASSISSRTLRETQYF. Partial CDR3 DNA: TGTGCCAGTAGTATCTCTTCGCGGACTCTGCGGGAGACC.

The CDR3 bases that were read are TGTGCCAGCAGTCCTCGACAGGACTACGAG. It codes for CASSPRQDYE. The CDR3 in its entirety is CASSPRQDYEQYF. J is TRBJ2-7 and V is TRBV27, with a possible D match to TRBD1 (6 bases). The CDR3 end falls 3 residues outside the read, so it is completed with the germline J gene. Trimming removed 5 bases from V and 3 bases from J, with 11 bases in between. CDR1 is MNHEY and CDR2 is SMNVEV in the germline V gene (reference sequence). This CDR3 contains 13 residues.

As regards this clone: The read finishes 3 residues shy of the CDR3 end, and the germline J gene is used to complete it. The rearrangement joins TRBV5-4 to TRBJ2-1; TRBD2 matches at 10 bases. Germline V gene lookup returns CDR1 SGHNT and CDR2 YYREEE (reference sequence). This CDR3 has 15 residues. Unmatched junction bases numbered 6, after V lost 0 bases and J lost 9 bases. The part of the CDR3 DNA that was read is TGTGCCAGCAGCTTGGTATCTAGCGGGAGCGGTGAG. This sequence encodes CASSLVSSGSGE. The entire CDR3 reads CASSLVSSGSGEQFF.

Details on this clone: The CDR3 end falls 3 residues outside the read, so it is completed with the germline J gene. This chain uses TRBV10-3 with TRBJ2-5; TRBD1 matches at 10 bases. Losses at the gene ends were 11 bases for V and 4 bases for J; bases not matched to a gene: 7. The V gene's germline CDR1 is ENHRY and CDR2 SYGVKD. The CDR3 length is 13 residues. The covered CDR3 bases are TGTGCCGCGAGACAGGGGGCTAGAGAGACC. Residues: CAARQGARET. The entire CDR3 protein reads CAARQGARETQYF.

Comment on this clone: The read terminates 3 residues ahead of where the CDR3 ends, so the germline J gene completes it. The chain has TRBV5-5 and TRBJ2-1; perhaps TRBD1 as D (5 bases). V was shortened by 0 bases and J by 9 bases, with 10 bases between the two germline ends. The CDR3 has 13 amino acids. In germline, CDR1 is SGHKS, CDR2 YYEKEE (reference sequence). The DNA read from the CDR3 is TGTGCCAGCAGCTTGGGACAGTCCACTGAG. It translates to CASSLGQSTE. The whole CDR3 reads CASSLGQSTEQFF.

With regard to this clone: Read data end 3 residues before the CDR3 end; the end is taken from the germline J gene. Other DNA sequences of this sample code for an identical CDR3. This chain connects TRBV20-1 to TRBJ2-7; 7 bases line up with TRBD2. Germline V gene sequence: CDR1 DFQATT, CDR2 SNEGSKA (reference sequence). CDR3 size: 15 residues. V was clipped by 5 bases and J by 4 bases; unmatched bases: 14. The DNA read from the CDR3 is TGCAGTGCTGACTTGATGGGGCCGGGAGGTTACGAG. Translation: CSADLMGPGGYE. Given in full, the CDR3 is CSADLMGPGGYEQYF.

Notes on this clone: The sequenced fragment ends 3 residues before the CDR3 boundary, so the rest is inferred from the germline J gene. The genes are TRBV30 and TRBJ1-6, with D perhaps TRBD1 (6 bases). This CDR3 is built from 13 residues. Trimming shortened V by 3 bases and J by 7 bases, and 10 bases separated the two germline ends. The germline V gene has CDR1 GTSNPN and CDR2 SVGIG (reference sequence). The CDR3 loop reads CAWRRTENSPLHF. CDR3 bases read: TGTGCCTGGAGGAGGACAGAGAATTCACCC. Complete variable domain (other parts from reference TRBV30 and TRBJ1-6): SQTIHQWPATLVQPVGSPLSLECTVEGTSNPNLYWYRQAAGRGLQLLFYSVGIGQISSEVPQNLSASRPQDRQFILSSKKLLLSDSGFYLCAWRRTENSPLHFGNGTRLTVT.

CDR3 in amino acids: CSARRVGGPQETQYF. The covered CDR3 bases are TGCAGTGCTAGAAGGGTGGGGGGGCCACAAGAGACC. The chain recombines TRBV20-1 with TRBJ2-5, with D possibly matching TRBD2 (7 bases). The CDR3 end falls 3 residues outside the read, so it is completed with the germline J gene. The CDR3 runs to 15 residues. V lost 2 bases and J lost 2, with 15 bases in between. Germline V gene sequence: CDR1 DFQATT, CDR2 SNEGSKA (reference sequence).

With respect to this clone: Coverage ceases 3 residues before the CDR3 finishes, and the germline J gene fills in the end. The V and J genes are TRBV11-1 and TRBJ2-7; D unclear. V shed 1 base and J shed 2 bases, with 6 bases lying between them. The germline gives CDR1 SGHAT, CDR2 FQDESV (reference sequence). This CDR3 comprises 13 residues. The CDR3 spells CASSLGSTYEQYF. The CDR3 DNA, read in part, is TGTGCCAGCAGCTTAGGTTCCACCTACGAG.

Notes on this clone: The read comes to an end 3 residues before the CDR3 does, leaving the germline J gene to fill in the end. The rearrangement links TRBV30 to TRBJ1-2; the D gene is possibly TRBD1 (6 bases). The CDR3 covers 15 residues. Germline CDR1 and CDR2: GTSNPN and SVGIG (reference sequence). The covered CDR3 bases are TGTGCCTGTGGACTAGCGGGGGCCCGAGTGGATACC. This codes for CACGLAGARVDT. The complete CDR3 sequence is CACGLAGARVDTYTF.

A note on this clone: The CDR3 end is not reached by the read, which stops 3 residues before it; the germline J gene fills it in. This sequence joins TRBV5-6 and TRBJ2-1, with unresolved D. The CDR3 totals 14 residues. Germline CDR1 SGHDT, CDR2 YYEEEE. V lost 0 bases, J lost 4 bases, and 8 bases lay in between. Partial CDR3 DNA: TGTGCCAGCAGCTTGGGTTCACATTACAATGAG. Its protein product is CASSLGSHYNE. The whole CDR3 reads CASSLGSHYNEQFF. Full variable domain (remainder filled in from reference TRBV5-6 and TRBJ2-1): DAGVTQSPTHLIKTRGQQVTLRCSPKSGHDTVSWYQQALGQGPQFIFQYYEEEERQRGNFPDRFSGHQFPNYSSELNVNALLLGDSALYLCASSLGSHYNEQFFGPGTRLTVL.

On this clone: Read sequence stops 3 residues before the CDR3 end, and the germline J gene provides the missing end. This chain joins TRBV7-3 and TRBJ2-4; 14 bases fit TRBD2. Germline loops: CDR1 SGHTA, CDR2 FQGTGA. The CDR3 is made up of 14 amino acids. CDR3 in amino acids: CASSTGLAGVGQYF. The DNA read from the CDR3 is TGTGCCAGCAGTACGGGACTAGCGGGAGTAGGT.

Incomplete CDR3 DNA: TGCAGTGCTAATGGACTAGCGGGGTACAATGAG. It is translated as CSANGLAGYNE. The complete CDR3 sequence is CSANGLAGYNEQFF. The rearrangement uses TRBV20-1 and TRBJ2-1; 12 bases are shared with TRBD2. The read ends 3 residues early relative to the CDR3; the germline J gene fills the gap. The CDR3 consists of 14 residues. Germline assignment: CDR1 DFQATT and CDR2 SNEGSKA (reference sequence). The J segment lost 4 bases and the V segment lost 4 bases, leaving 2 bases of the junction unmatched.

Comment on this clone: The read comes to an end 3 residues before the CDR3 does, leaving the germline J gene to fill in the end. V is TRBV6-2 or TRBV6-3 and J is TRBJ2-5; D perhaps matches TRBD1 (5 bases). CDR3 length: 15 amino acids. Trimming removed 4 bases from V and 5 bases from J, with 17 bases in between. CDR1 and CDR2 from the germline V gene are MNHEY and SVGEGT. Incomplete CDR3 DNA: TGTGCCAGCAGTTCCTCGGGCCAGGGTTTTGAGACC. This sequence encodes CASSSSGQGFET. The entire CDR3 is CASSSSGQGFETQYF.

Worth noting for this clone: The read stops 3 residues short of the end of the CDR3; the missing end is completed from the germline J gene. The rearrangement links TRBV10-2 to TRBJ1-1; 9 nucleotides line up with TRBD1. Trimming took 6 bases from V and 3 from J; bases not matched to a gene: 8. Per germline, CDR1 WSHSY and CDR2 SAAADI. The CDR3 contains 15 residues. The CDR3 bases that were read are TGCGCCAGCAGACCCCAGACAGGGGGGTACACTGAA. It translates to CASRPQTGGYTE. The whole CDR3 region reads CASRPQTGGYTEAFF.

Notes on this clone: The CDR3 end is not reached by the read, which stops 3 residues before it; the germline J gene fills it in. The chain couples TRBV6-1 to TRBJ1-1; 7 positions match TRBD1. V lost 1 base and J lost 1; bases outside the gene matches: 3. The CDR3 loop spans 15 amino acids. CDR1 and CDR2 (germline): MNHNS, SASEGT. The DNA read from the CDR3 is TGTGCCAGCAGTGAAGGACAGGGAGAGAACACTGAA. This gives the protein CASSEGQGENTE. The full CDR3 reads CASSEGQGENTEAFF.

This CDR3 reads CSVEHSVSYEQYF. The sequenced part of the CDR3 DNA is TGCAGCGTTGAACACAGTGTCAGCTACGAG. The V gene is TRBV29-1, the J gene TRBJ2-7; the D is unclear. With the read ending 3 residues before the CDR3 end, the germline J gene is used to fill in that end. The V and J ends lost 2 bases and 3 bases respectively, with 11 bases between them. This CDR3 is built from 13 residues. Germline CDR1 SQVTM, CDR2 ANQGSEA.

With respect to this clone: The CDR3 end is not reached by the read, which stops 3 residues before it; the germline J gene fills it in. The chain uses TRBV13 and TRBJ2-7; D uncertain. Deletions cut 4 bases from V and 3 bases from J, with 7 bases between. Germline CDR1 and CDR2: PRHDT and FYEKMQ (reference sequence). There are 12 residues in the CDR3. The sequenced CDR3 bases are TGTGCCAGCAGCTACCTATACTACGAG. It codes for CASSYLYYE. The entire CDR3 reads CASSYLYYEQYF.

As for this clone: One end of the junction fails to match germline, which may point to a read error. The sequenced fragment ends 3 residues before the CDR3 boundary, so the rest is inferred from the germline J gene. The chain combines TRBV18 with TRBJ2-1, with 9 bases fitting TRBD1. Per the germline V gene, CDR1 is KGHSH and CDR2 is LQKENI. This CDR3 region has 17 residues. The sequenced part of the CDR3 DNA is TGTCCCAGCTCCCCTTACCTTGGACAGGGGACCTACAATGAG. This translates into CPSSPYLGQGTYNE. The whole CDR3 protein reads CPSSPYLGQGTYNEQFF.

As to this clone: The read halts 3 residues ahead of the CDR3 end, with the missing end drawn from the germline J gene. V is TRBV7-2 and J is TRBJ2-5; 9 bases map to TRBD1. Looked up from germline, CDR1 is SGHTA and CDR2 is FQGNSA. Losses at the gene ends were 4 bases for V and 5 bases for J; bases not matched to a gene: 2. The length of the CDR3 is 13 residues. The DNA read from the CDR3 is TGTGCCAGCAGCTCCGGGACAGGGGAGACC. Residues: CASSSGTGET. The complete CDR3 reads CASSSGTGETQYF. Variable domain in full (rest from reference TRBV7-2 and TRBJ2-5): GAGVSQSPSNKVTEKGKDVELRCDPISGHTALYWYRQSLGQGLEFLIYFQGNSAPDKSGLPSDRFSAERTGGSVSTLTIQRTQQEDSAVYLCASSSGTGETQYFGPGTRLLVL.

Notes on this clone: Read data end 3 residues before the CDR3 end; the end is taken from the germline J gene. The chain uses TRBV2 and TRBJ2-1, with TRBD2 matching over 9 bases. The trim removed 5 bases at V and 7 bases at J, leaving 9 bases unmatched. The CDR3 contains 15 residues. Germline-derived CDR1 and CDR2 are SNHLY and FYNNEI. Incomplete CDR3 DNA: TGTGCCAGCAGTTGGGGGGCGGGGGGGCTTAATGAG. Its protein product is CASSWGAGGLNE. The whole CDR3 protein reads CASSWGAGGLNEQFF.